This TCR beta chain was identified in a study of cytomegalovirus exposure and HLA in healthy donors. Study at large: Later analysis reported that the roughly 110 validation repertoires shared the platform of the roughly 700 first-cohort repertoires.

Assay used: immunoSEQ multiplex PCR; TCRdb lists only in-frame clones, some missing. The sample consists of 100,000 to 150,000 clones, approximately 94% of them appearing once. Study outcomes and limitations: Among the CMV-associated chains, three were confirmed in vitro as specific for CMV antigens. Many donors carried some public TCRs, although rarity characterized most TCR sequences. Subsequent analysis revealed that first-cohort TCR clusters tended to co-occur in the 90 to 150 validation repertoires.

About this clone: What it recognizes is unknown.

The CDR3 length is 15 residues. The V gene's germline CDR1 is MNHEY and CDR2 SVGAGI. The V gene lost 2 bases and the J gene lost 6 bases, with 16 bases spanning the gap. What was sequenced was PBMCs. V usage is TRBV6-5 and J usage is TRBJ1-2; a weak D match, TRBD1 (6 bases). The origin of this receptor is a woman aged 18-30 years in good health and CMV-seronegative. CDR3 sequence (DNA): TGTGCCAGCAGTTACGCGAACGGGGGGGGCGATGGCTACACCTTC. Its translation: CASSYANGGGDGYTF.